Included here is one TCR beta chain sequence, with context. It has no known antigen specificity. Base quality data are lacking; no much larger clone is found one base away. TCRbeta CDR3 regions were amplified from genomic DNA by means of the immunoSEQ Assay, a bias-controlled multiplex PCR. The authors processed their data as follows. Nucleated cell counts per sample were estimated from amplification of reference gene primers within the assay. To quantify the absolute abundance of each unique TCRbeta CDR3 rearrangement, sequence reads were collapsed and filtered. Productive Simpson clonality was computed per sample as the square root of Simpson's diversity index over productive rearrangements. TCRdb carries this immuneACCESS record with in-frame sequences only. Its versions omit some clonotypes, under half of them owing to an unresolved V gene in the studies checked, with the rest unexplained. The V and J calls and clone size are taken from that table; D and trimming were inferred from the DNA. The sample contains some 380,000 clones, nearly 90% of them found a single time. About 6.5% of the sample lies in the top ten.

Whole blood was collected in K2EDTA tubes by collaborating institutions according to the institutions' own protocols. For TCRbeta analysis, collaborators shipped samples as frozen whole blood, isolated PBMCs, or DNA extracted from either of those sample types. This sample stems from a study of blood T cell repertoires in COVID-19 (dated by TCRdb to 2020 to 2021). About the study as a whole: Collaborator samples came from the United States, Italy and Spain and covered acute and convalescent phases of COVID-19. The material from the prospective study consisted of cDNA or gDNA derived from T cells, B-cell-depleted T cells, or PBMCs. Subjects who had been exposed to COVID-19, were actively infected with it, or had recovered from it provided the deeply sampled blood TCRbeta repertoires that made up the dataset. The repertoires were made available in a free public database intended to serve as a resource for research on the immune response to SARS-CoV-2. The samples were drawn from the first 160 participants of the ongoing ImmuneRACE study and from 1,200 or so subjects provided by 6 global collaborators. Sample metadata almost always included a de-identified subject ID, COVID-19 status, age in years and sex. Where available, HLA class I and class II types were taken from metadata supplied by the sample provider and were not determined by assay-based typing.

Study-wide conclusions, independent of this receptor: The quantity of clinical and demographic metadata differed by source and by participant and was supplied without curation.

According to the germline V gene, CDR1 reads MDHEN and CDR2 reads SYDVKM. The CDR3 holds 13 amino acids from the cysteine to the phenylalanine. Only the CDR3 DNA stays, 39 bases, in frame from base 1. Relative to germline, V is 3 bases shorter and J is 7 bases shorter, with 12 bases between their ends. Here the chain combines TRBV28 and TRBJ1-2; the D gene cannot be named for sure. This clonotype was sampled from a man in his late teens or twenties with active or convalescent COVID-19. Material for sequencing was peripheral blood. CDR3 reads: CASSFLGAGGYTF. The nucleotide sequence is TGTGCCAGCAGTTTCCTGGGCGCCGGTGGCTACACCTTC.